Presented here are 8 T cell receptor beta chains from one specimen sequenced in a study of blood T cell repertoires in COVID-19 (dated by TCRdb to 2019 to 2021). Libraries were made using the immunoSEQ multiplex PCR assay. In TCRdb, the immuneACCESS table is reduced to in-frame sequences with V and J assigned. These tables do not hold every clone; where another copy was compared, an unresolved V gene accounts for under half, and the others remain unexplained. The table for this sample lists some 310,000 clones; around nine tenths of them were counted only once. The ten largest clones capture about 8.4% of the sample. The sequenced sample consisted of PBMCs or T cells enriched from blood (not recorded which). The receptors come from a woman aged 30 to 39 who had recovered from COVID-19.

V is TRBV10-1 and J is TRBJ2-7; 8 bases are shared with TRBD2. The CDR3 is 16 residues long. The ends lost 0 bases at V and 6 bases at J; junction bases unmatched: 10. Germline V gives CDR1 WNHNN, CDR2 SYGVQD (reference sequence). CDR3 sequence reads: CASSESSGTTQTEQYF. The DNA of the CDR3 is TGCGCCAGCAGTGAGTCTAGCGGGACTACCCAGACCGAGCAGTACTTC.

This clone was detected only once. This chain links TRBV30 with TRBJ1-1; D is unresolved. Germline-derived CDR1 and CDR2 are GTSNPN and SVGIG (reference sequence). The germline V and J ends were trimmed by 1 base and 0 bases, with 15 bases remaining between them. The CDR3 has 16 residues. CDR3 in DNA: TGTGCCTGGAGTGATATTGTGACTATATTGAACACTGAAGCTTTCTTT. Protein sequence: CAWSDIVTILNTEAFF.

This clone was detected only a few times. CDR3 protein: CASSLPQSNQPQHF. The CDR3 DNA follows: TGTGCCAGCAGTTTACCACAGAGCAATCAGCCCCAGCATTTT. J is TRBJ1-5 and V is TRBV28; no reliable D call. Deletions cut 2 bases from V and 1 base from J, with 6 bases between. Germline-derived CDR1 and CDR2 are MDHEN and SYDVKM. CDR3 length: 14 residues.

This chain uses TRBV11-2 with TRBJ2-2; maybe TRBD2 (5 bases). CDR1 is SGHAT and CDR2 is FQNNGV in the germline V gene. CDR3 size: 14 residues. Trimming took off 0 bases at V and 8 bases at J, with 10 bases between the two ends. CDR3 protein: CASSLETGGGELFF. CDR3 nucleotide sequence: TGTGCCAGCAGCTTAGAGACGGGCGGGGGGGAGCTGTTTTTT. Full variable domain (rest looked up from reference TRBV11-2 and TRBJ2-2): EAGVAQSPRYKIIEKRQSVAFWCNPISGHATLYWYQQILGQGPKLLIQFQNNGVVDDSQLPKDRFSAERLKGVDSTLKIQPAKLEDSAVYLCASSLETGGGELFFGEGSRLTVL.

V gene TRBV10-3 combines with J gene TRBJ2-3; 8 bases line up with TRBD2. Trimming removed 0 bases from V and 7 bases from J; junction bases left unmatched: 6. The CDR3 sequence is 15 residues long. Looked up from germline, CDR1 is ENHRY and CDR2 is SYGVKD. In DNA, the CDR3 is TGTGCCATCAGTGAGTCTAGCGGGACGTTAAATACGCAGTATTTT. Encoded protein: CAISESSGTLNTQYF.

The V call is TRBV6-5, the J call TRBJ2-1; unclear D gene. This CDR3 contains 13 residues. Between the trimmed V and J ends, which lost 6 bases and 7 bases, there was a span of 13 bases. Germline CDR1 is MNHEY and CDR2 is SVGAGI. Here the CDR3 DNA reads TGTGCCAGCAGCCTACAGAGTTTTAATGAGCAGTTCTTC. Residues: CASSLQSFNEQFF.

Here the CDR3 reads CASSFPTGGTGYEQYF. In DNA form, the CDR3 reads TGTGCCAGCAGCTTCCCGACAGGGGGAACGGGATACGAGCAGTACTTC. The rearrangement joins TRBV5-6 to TRBJ2-7, with TRBD1 identical over 9 bases. Per germline, CDR1 SGHDT and CDR2 YYEEEE. V gave up 2 bases and J gave up 4 bases; unmatched junction bases: 10. The CDR3 covers 16 residues.

The chain recombines TRBV24-1 with TRBJ2-5; tentative D call: TRBD1 (6 bases). The CDR3 is 12 amino acids. The V end was cut by 9 bases, the J end by 5 bases, with 12 bases between. Germline CDR1 reads KGHDR; CDR2 reads SFDVKD. CDR3 DNA sequence: TGTGCCACCGGGACACCTGGGGAGACCCAGTACTTC. Translated, it gives CATGTPGETQYF.